What follows is one T cell receptor beta chain and its context. This entry belongs to a study of CD8+ T cells in alopecia areata. Sequencing templates came from extracted RNA that was reverse transcribed into cDNA. Here immunoSEQ multiplex PCR was the method, and the copy in TCRdb shows in-frame clones only, minus some. The sample holds more than 95,000 clones, over 75% seen once. V was trimmed by 0 bases and J by 2 bases, leaving 6 bases between them. The CDR3 spans 14 residues. Germline-derived CDR1 and CDR2 are SGHDT and YYEEEE. Treatment reported: oral pan-JAK inhibitor, 5-10 mg twice daily. The rearrangement joins TRBV5-6 to TRBJ2-1; D is undetermined. Sequencing was performed on CD8+ T cells sorted from blood, taken at week 34, from a patient treated with tofacitinib. The sequence came from a human donor with alopecia areata. CDR3 residues: CASSLGRPYNEQFF. DNA for the CDR3: TGTGCCAGCAGCTTGGGCAGACCCTACAATGAGCAGTTCTTC.